This T cell receptor beta chain was identified in a study of T-cell memory formation after mild COVID-19 (dated by TCRdb to the early 2020s). Study-wide context: Most TCR sequence clusters were specific to one of the two donors. In two donors, T-cell clones that expanded and contracted after mild COVID-19 were followed by sequencing TCRalpha and TCRbeta repertoires longitudinally. Two young, previously healthy adult volunteers, one female and one male, were included in the cohort.

The table lists this clonotype with a few counts. Its antigen has not been determined. Base quality data are lacking; no much larger clone is found one base away. The germline V gene yields SQVTM for CDR1 and ANQGSEA for CDR2. The CDR3 numbers 13 residues from cysteine through phenylalanine. The CDR3 DNA has 39 bases and is translated from base 1. V is trimmed back by 7 bases and J by 1 base, and the junction contains 5 bases that no gene match accounts for. Findings and caveats that apply to the study as a whole: The second-wave clones that peaked on day 37 were not confirmed to be SARS-CoV-2 specific. From day 15 to 85, contracting clones showed balanced CD4/CD8 phenotypes, whereas a second wave of clones that expanded from day 15 to 37 leaned towards CD4+. Contracting CD4+ clones turned up mainly in the CM and EM memory subsets, whereas EMRA was where CD8+ clones were enriched. Some responding clones were detected in pre-infection memory, suggesting pre-existing cross-reactive memory T cells joined the SARS-CoV-2 response. The study included only a couple of mild cases, and larger cohorts that include severe cases with pre-infection samples were judged to be necessary.

PBMCs were isolated by Ficoll-Paque density gradient centrifugation. TCRdb records Illumina NovaSeq 6000 as the sequencer. TCRalpha and TCRbeta cDNA libraries were constructed by 5'RACE with constant-segment primers, with sample barcodes and unique molecular identifiers being introduced. Trizol reagent was used to extract RNA from every sample. Libraries were amplified in two PCR steps, with a second sample barcode and Illumina TruSeq adapters added in the second step. Sequencing of the libraries was done on an Illumina NovaSeq, producing 2 x 150 bp paired-end reads. Regarding the original processing steps: The reads were demultiplexed and collapsed into UMI-guided consensus sequences using migec v1.2.7. With mixcr v2.1.11, UMI consensuses were aligned to TRA and TRB V and J templates and assembled into clonotypes. A clonotype was counted as expanded or contracted only if both edgeR and NoisET called the change significant, with noise models trained on biological replicates. For edgeR calls, the thresholds were a false discovery rate-adjusted p below 0.01 and a log2 fold-change of 1. As an exploratory analysis of dynamics, max-normalized trajectories of the 1000 most abundant clonotypes were examined with PCA combined with hierarchical clustering. The CD4 or CD8 phenotype of responding clones was assigned using the separately sequenced CD4+ and CD8+ repertoires. TCRdb reprocessing: public reads trimmed at Q25 with fastp, clones called with MiXCR, in-frame beta chains kept. Under each unique CDR3 protein, matching rows form one entry showing the most common genes and DNA. TCRdb, not the authors, supplied the V and J calls. This sample lists fewer than 650,000 distinct CDR3 sequences; roughly 17% were detected once. The ten largest make up just over 8% of the sample.

Recombination linked TRBV29-1 to TRBJ1-1; TRBD1 agrees with 8 junctional bases. The sequenced material came from PBMCs or a T cell subset sorted from them (not recorded which). This sequence originates from an adult woman who had mild COVID-19 (a few samples of this study predate the infection). The sample titles of this study are shuffled in the database, so cell type and time point are left out; the donor was told from shared clones. The DNA sequence is as follows: TGCAGCGCCCGGGGACAGGCGAACACTGAAGCTTTCTTT. This codes for CSARGQANTEAFF.